These T cell receptor beta chains were read from a single sample in a study of vaccination and CD4 T cells after COVID-19. No antigens are known for them. TCRdb reanalysed the PCR reads using MiXCR and keeps one entry per CDR3 protein. The data hold fewer than 15,000 distinct CDR3 sequences, with roughly 61% observed a single time. Sequenced input: CD4+ T cells from blood, cultured in vitro. The receptors originated from a human donor who had recovered from COVID-19. The CDR3 runs from the conserved cysteine through the conserved F or W. Each record gives: D gene, V gene, CDR3 length, clone size, J gene, CDR3 protein, CDR3 DNA. The D gene is left open where the match is weak. Size values are once, few and many counts, or a class for expanded clones, and some rows have none.

TRBD1	TRBV7-6	15	once	TRBJ1-5	CASSPGTGGGQPQHF	TGTGCCAGCAGCCCAGGGACAGGGGGCGGTCAGCCCCAGCATTTT
TRBD1	TRBV24-1	19	once	TRBJ1-1	CATSDLARGKNGANTEAFF	TGTGCCACCAGTGACTTGGCCAGGGGGAAGAATGGTGCGAACACTGAAGCTTTCTTT
TRBD2	TRBV6-2/TRBV6-3	14	once	TRBJ2-1	CASRRRGGRFEQFF	TGTGCCAGCAGGAGGCGGGGGGGGCGGTTTGAGCAGTTCTTC
TRBD2	TRBV5-1	14	NA	TRBJ2-7	CASSGGLADYEQYF	TGCGCCAGCAGCGGGGGACTAGCGGATTACGAGCAGTACTTC
TRBD1	TRBV7-8	15	NA	TRBJ1-6	CASSLPGQGESPLHF	TGTGCCAGCAGCTTACCGGGACAGGGCGAGTCACCCCTCCACTTT
TRBD1	TRBV14	14	NA	TRBJ1-6	CASSRQGSNSPLHF	TGTGCCAGCAGCCGACAGGGAAGTAATTCACCCCTCCACTTT
TRBD1	TRBV6-1	17	NA	TRBJ1-1	CASTPWQGASMNTEAFF	TGTGCCAGCACCCCATGGCAGGGGGCAAGCATGAACACTGAAGCTTTCTTT
TRBD1	TRBV19	10	NA	TRBJ1-2	CASSIGRGDF	TGTGCCAGTAGTATTGGCAGGGGGGACTTC
NA	TRBV7-2	16	once	TRBJ2-3	CASSPGAFRSTDTQYF	TGTGCCAGCAGCCCGGGGGCCTTTCGTAGCACAGATACGCAGTATTTT
TRBD2	TRBV7-8	15	few	TRBJ2-5	CASSLDGGSWETQYF	TGTGCCAGCAGCTTAGACGGCGGGAGTTGGGAGACCCAGTACTTC
NA	TRBV5-1	17	few	TRBJ1-6	CASSLQGPRSGDSPLHF	TGCGCCAGCAGCTTGCAGGGTCCTAGATCTGGGGATTCACCCCTCCACTTT
NA	TRBV20-1	14	NA	TRBJ1-3	CSASPGNTGNTIYF	TGCAGTGCTAGTCCTGGGAACACTGGAAACACCATATATTTT
NA	TRBV6-1	13	NA	TRBJ2-7	CASRLGGSYEQYF	TGTGCCAGCAGGTTGGGGGGCTCCTACGAGCAGTACTTC
NA	TRBV9	16	NA	TRBJ1-2	CASSVQGGSIDYGYTF	TGTGCCAGCAGCGTACAAGGGGGTAGCATCGACTATGGCTACACCTTC
NA	TRBV20-1	16	NA	TRBJ2-3	CSARDRRGAARDTQYF	TGCAGTGCTAGAGATCGCCGGGGGGCCGCGAGAGATACGCAGTATTTT
NA	TRBV11-2	13	NA	TRBJ1-6	CASSLRGDSPLHF	TGTGCCAGCAGCTTACGGGGGGACTCACCCCTCCACTTT
TRBD2	TRBV27	18	NA	TRBJ2-2	CASSLNNRFAGASGELFF	TGTGCCAGCAGTTTAAATAACAGGTTCGCGGGAGCCTCCGGGGAGCTGTTTTTT
NA	TRBV27	15	NA	TRBJ2-7	CASSPKPGATYEQYF	TGTGCCAGCAGTCCGAAACCAGGGGCTACCTACGAGCAGTACTTC
NA	TRBV7-9	15	once	TRBJ1-1	CASSPNRDPNTEAFF	TGTGCCAGCAGCCCAAACAGGGATCCTAACACTGAAGCTTTCTTT
NA	TRBV9	15	medium-sized	TRBJ1-2	CASSVSGTVNYGYTF	TGTGCCAGCAGCGTAAGTGGGACGGTAAACTATGGCTACACCTTC
NA	TRBV27	13	once	TRBJ1-1	CASSPAMGTEAFF	TGTGCCAGCAGCCCCGCCATGGGAACTGAAGCTTTCTTT
TRBD1	TRBV6-5	17	once	TRBJ2-7	CASSYSPYGGQGGEQYF	TGTGCCAGCAGTTACTCCCCTTACGGGGGACAGGGGGGCGAGCAGTACTTC
TRBD2	TRBV11-2	17	NA	TRBJ2-5	CASSLGGTSGPLRTQYF	TGTGCCAGCAGCTTAGGCGGGACTAGCGGACCCCTAAGGACCCAGTACTTC
NA	TRBV20-1	13	NA	TRBJ2-3	CSAEGRGTDTQYF	TGCAGTGCGGAAGGCCGGGGCACAGATACGCAGTATTTT
NA	TRBV6-5	15	NA	TRBJ1-6	CASSYLKGGESPLHF	TGTGCCAGCAGTTACTTGAAAGGGGGAGAATCACCCCTCCACTTT
TRBD1	TRBV11-2	15	NA	TRBJ1-1	CASSSSDRGSTEAFF	TGTGCCAGCAGCTCCTCGGACAGGGGCAGCACTGAAGCTTTCTTT
NA	TRBV6-2/TRBV6-3	16	NA	TRBJ2-1	CASSFPRGSVLNEQFF	TGTGCCAGCAGTTTCCCTAGGGGATCGGTCCTGAATGAGCAGTTCTTC
TRBD2	TRBV20-1	15	NA	TRBJ2-7	CSAILGTSGSYEQYF	TGCAGTGCTATACTCGGGACTAGCGGGAGTTACGAGCAGTACTTC
NA	TRBV20-1	12	few	TRBJ2-5	CSARKGEETQYF	TGCAGTGCCCGGAAGGGTGAGGAGACCCAGTACTTC
TRBD1	TRBV15	16	NA	TRBJ2-1	CATSRGGTGTSNEQFF	TGTGCCACCAGCAGGGGAGGGACAGGGACTTCTAATGAGCAGTTCTTC
TRBD1	TRBV7-9	14	few	TRBJ1-6	CASSSGTEGSPLHF	TGTGCCAGCAGCTCTGGGACAGAGGGTTCACCCCTCCACTTT
TRBD2	TRBV11-1	15	NA	TRBJ2-1	CASSLSLAGENEQFF	TGTGCCAGCAGCTTAAGCCTAGCGGGAGAGAATGAGCAGTTCTTC
NA	TRBV7-9	19	NA	TRBJ2-1	CASSSGWPRSRSDSNEQFF	TGTGCCAGCAGCTCAGGATGGCCGCGGAGTCGATCCGATAGCAATGAGCAGTTCTTC
NA	TRBV11-2	15	NA	TRBJ1-2	CASSLDGGRTYGYTF	TGTGCCAGCAGCTTAGACGGCGGGCGGACCTATGGCTACACCTTC
TRBD2	TRBV7-2	14	NA	TRBJ2-5	CASSSIAGGETQYF	TGTGCCAGCAGCTCAATAGCGGGAGGGGAGACCCAGTACTTC
NA	TRBV19	13	few	TRBJ1-2	CASSSLDVKPYTF	TGTGCCAGTAGTTCCCTCGACGTTAAACCCTACACCTTC
TRBD2	TRBV19	16	NA	TRBJ2-1	CASRPDSLAGANEQFF	TGTGCCAGTAGACCCGACTCGCTAGCGGGCGCCAATGAGCAGTTCTTC
NA	TRBV20-1	13	NA	TRBJ2-3	CSGLGLSTDTQYF	TGCAGTGGTCTAGGCCTAAGCACAGATACGCAGTATTTT
TRBD2	TRBV7-9	15	NA	TRBJ2-3	CASSFRLAEADTQYF	TGTGCCAGCAGCTTCCGGCTAGCGGAGGCAGATACGCAGTATTTT
NA	TRBV20-1	13	few	TRBJ2-2	CSASVANTGELFF	TGCAGTGCTAGCGTCGCGAACACCGGGGAGCTGTTTTTT
NA	TRBV10-1	16	few	TRBJ2-1	CASSSMVGDGYNEQFF	TGCGCCAGCTCCTCGATGGTGGGAGACGGTTACAATGAGCAGTTCTTC
TRBD1	TRBV15	16	few	TRBJ2-2	CATSRAGQGGTGELFF	TGTGCCACCAGCAGGGCGGGACAGGGGGGCACCGGGGAGCTGTTTTTT
NA	TRBV30	14	few	TRBJ2-2	CAWANGGLAGELFF	TGTGCCTGGGCTAACGGGGGGCTAGCCGGGGAGCTGTTTTTT
NA	TRBV12-3/TRBV12-4	12	NA	TRBJ2-3	CASNKRGDTQYF	TGTGCCAGCAATAAAAGGGGTGATACGCAGTATTTT
NA	TRBV29-1	14	NA	TRBJ1-1	CSVSLGRMNTEAFF	TGCAGCGTTTCGTTGGGACGTATGAACACTGAAGCTTTCTTT
NA	TRBV6-4	14	NA	TRBJ2-2	CASSDQWNTGELFF	TGTGCCAGCAGTGACCAGTGGAACACCGGGGAGCTGTTTTTT
NA	TRBV5-1	15	NA	TRBJ1-2	CASSLGSGSGYGYTF	TGCGCCAGCAGCTTGGGTTCTGGGAGTGGGTATGGCTACACCTTC
NA	TRBV6-1	14	NA	TRBJ2-2	CASKGGQSTGELFF	TGTGCCAGCAAGGGGGGGCAGAGCACCGGGGAGCTGTTTTTT
TRBD1	TRBV20-1	14	few	TRBJ2-7	CSALSGTGSYEQYF	TGCAGTGCCTTATCCGGGACAGGATCCTACGAGCAGTACTTC
TRBD1	TRBV5-4	12	NA	TRBJ1-2	CAWDRGDYGYTF	TGTGCCTGGGACAGGGGTGACTATGGCTACACCTTC
NA	TRBV11-2	14	NA	TRBJ2-2	CASSYSGNTGELFF	TGTGCCAGCAGTTACAGCGGGAACACCGGGGAGCTGTTTTTT
TRBD2	TRBV6-1	15	once	TRBJ2-7	CASSAGLAGSYEQYF	TGTGCCAGCAGTGCGGGACTAGCGGGGTCCTACGAGCAGTACTTC
TRBD1	TRBV2	14	NA	TRBJ1-1	CASNRGPENTEAFF	TGTGCCAGTAACAGGGGGCCGGAAAACACTGAAGCTTTCTTT